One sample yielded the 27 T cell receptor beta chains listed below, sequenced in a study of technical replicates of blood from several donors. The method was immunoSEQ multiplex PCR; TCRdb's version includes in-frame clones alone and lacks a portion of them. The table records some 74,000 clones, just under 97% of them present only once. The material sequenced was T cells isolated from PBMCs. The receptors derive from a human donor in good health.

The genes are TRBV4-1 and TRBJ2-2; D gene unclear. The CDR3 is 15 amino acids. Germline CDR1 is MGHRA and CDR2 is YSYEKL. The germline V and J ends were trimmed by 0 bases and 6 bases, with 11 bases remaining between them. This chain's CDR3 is CASSQDFLPAGELFF. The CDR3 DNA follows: TGCGCCAGCAGCCAAGATTTTCTTCCGGCCGGGGAGCTGTTTTTT.

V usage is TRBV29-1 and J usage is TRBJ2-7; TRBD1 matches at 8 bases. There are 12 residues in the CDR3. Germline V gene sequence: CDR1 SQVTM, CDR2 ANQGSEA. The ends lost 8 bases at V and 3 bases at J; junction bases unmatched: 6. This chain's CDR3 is CSYRDRIYEQYF. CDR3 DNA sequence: TGCAGCTACCGGGACAGGATCTACGAGCAGTACTTC.

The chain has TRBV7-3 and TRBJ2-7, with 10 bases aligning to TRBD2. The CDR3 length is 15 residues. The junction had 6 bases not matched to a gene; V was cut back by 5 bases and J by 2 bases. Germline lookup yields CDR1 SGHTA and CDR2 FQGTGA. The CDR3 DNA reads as TGTGCCAGCAGCGTGACTAGCGGGTCGGCCTACGAGCAGTACTTC. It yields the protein CASSVTSGSAYEQYF.

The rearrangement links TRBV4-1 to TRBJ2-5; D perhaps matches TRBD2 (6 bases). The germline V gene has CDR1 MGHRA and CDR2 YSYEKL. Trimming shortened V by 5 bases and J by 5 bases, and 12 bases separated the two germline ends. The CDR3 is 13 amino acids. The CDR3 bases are TGCGCCAGCAGCATCGGGACTCCGGAGACCCAGTACTTC. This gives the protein CASSIGTPETQYF.

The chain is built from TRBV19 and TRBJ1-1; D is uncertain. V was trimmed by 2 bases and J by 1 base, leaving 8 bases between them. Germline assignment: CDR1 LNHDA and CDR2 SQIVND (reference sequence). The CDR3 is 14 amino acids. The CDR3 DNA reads TGTGCCAGTAGTATAATGGGCACGAACACTGAAGCTTTCTTT. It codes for CASSIMGTNTEAFF.

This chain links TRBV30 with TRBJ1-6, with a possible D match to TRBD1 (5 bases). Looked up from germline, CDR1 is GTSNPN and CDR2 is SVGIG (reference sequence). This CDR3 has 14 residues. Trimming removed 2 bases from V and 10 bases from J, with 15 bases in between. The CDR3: CAWSPGGGDSPLHF. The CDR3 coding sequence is TGTGCCTGGAGTCCCGGTGGGGGGGACTCACCCCTCCACTTT. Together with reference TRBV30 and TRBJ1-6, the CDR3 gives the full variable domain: SQTIHQWPATLVQPVGSPLSLECTVEGTSNPNLYWYRQAAGRGLQLLFYSVGIGQISSEVPQNLSASRPQDRQFILSSKKLLLSDSGFYLCAWSPGGGDSPLHFGNGTRLTVT.

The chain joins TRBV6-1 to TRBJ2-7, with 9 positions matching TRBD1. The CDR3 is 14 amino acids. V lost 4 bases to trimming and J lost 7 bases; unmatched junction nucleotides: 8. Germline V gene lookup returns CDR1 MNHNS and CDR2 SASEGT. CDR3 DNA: TGTGCCAGCAGTGTTACAGGGGGCAAGAATGAGCAGTACTTC. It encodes CASSVTGGKNEQYF.

CDR3 protein: CASSLWRYNEQFF. The CDR3 DNA sequence: TGTGCCAGCAGTTTATGGCGGTACAATGAGCAGTTCTTC. The gene calls are TRBV27 and TRBJ2-1, with D unclear. The germline gives CDR1 MNHEY, CDR2 SMNVEV (reference sequence). This CDR3 is built from 13 residues. The germline V and J ends were trimmed by 1 base and 4 bases, with 5 bases remaining between them.

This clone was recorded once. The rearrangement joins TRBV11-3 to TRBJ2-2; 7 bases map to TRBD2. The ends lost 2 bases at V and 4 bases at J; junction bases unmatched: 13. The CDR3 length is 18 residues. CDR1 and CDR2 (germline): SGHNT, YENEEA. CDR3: CASSLNLWEGPGTGELFF. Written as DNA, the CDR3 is TGTGCCAGCAGCTTAAACCTTTGGGAGGGCCCTGGCACCGGGGAGCTGTTTTTT.

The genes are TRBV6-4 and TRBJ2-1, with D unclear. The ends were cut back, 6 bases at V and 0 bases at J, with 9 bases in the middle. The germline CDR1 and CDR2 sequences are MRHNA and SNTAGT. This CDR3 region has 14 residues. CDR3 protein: CASRETGSYNEQFF. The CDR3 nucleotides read TGTGCCAGCAGAGAAACCGGCTCCTACAATGAGCAGTTCTTC.

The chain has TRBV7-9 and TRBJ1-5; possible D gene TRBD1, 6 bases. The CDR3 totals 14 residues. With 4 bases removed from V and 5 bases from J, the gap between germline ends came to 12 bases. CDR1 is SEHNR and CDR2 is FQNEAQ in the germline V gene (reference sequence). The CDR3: CASSSGQNHQPQHF. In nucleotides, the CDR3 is TGTGCCAGCAGCTCCGGACAGAACCATCAGCCCCAGCATTTT.

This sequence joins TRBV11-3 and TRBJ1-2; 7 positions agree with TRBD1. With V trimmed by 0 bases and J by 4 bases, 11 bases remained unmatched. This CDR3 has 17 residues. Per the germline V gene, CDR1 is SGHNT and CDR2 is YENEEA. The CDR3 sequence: CASSLDLPGQHFYGYTF. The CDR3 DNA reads TGTGCCAGCAGCTTAGATCTCCCGGGACAGCACTTCTATGGCTACACCTTC.

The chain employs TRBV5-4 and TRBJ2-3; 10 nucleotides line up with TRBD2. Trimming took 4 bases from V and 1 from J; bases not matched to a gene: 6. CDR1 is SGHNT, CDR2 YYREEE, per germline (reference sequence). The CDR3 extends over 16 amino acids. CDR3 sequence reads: CASSAAGTSGTDTQYF. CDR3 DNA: TGTGCCAGCAGCGCGGCCGGGACTAGCGGCACAGATACGCAGTATTTT.

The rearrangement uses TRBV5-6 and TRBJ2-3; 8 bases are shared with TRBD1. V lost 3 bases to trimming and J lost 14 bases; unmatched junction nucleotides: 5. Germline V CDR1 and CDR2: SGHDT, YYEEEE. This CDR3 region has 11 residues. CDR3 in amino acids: CASSSRQGLYF. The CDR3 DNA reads TGTGCCAGCAGCTCCAGACAGGGGTTGTATTTT. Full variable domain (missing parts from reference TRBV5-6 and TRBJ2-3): DAGVTQSPTHLIKTRGQQVTLRCSPKSGHDTVSWYQQALGQGPQFIFQYYEEEERQRGNFPDRFSGHQFPNYSSELNVNALLLGDSALYLCASSSRQGLYFGPGTRLTVL.

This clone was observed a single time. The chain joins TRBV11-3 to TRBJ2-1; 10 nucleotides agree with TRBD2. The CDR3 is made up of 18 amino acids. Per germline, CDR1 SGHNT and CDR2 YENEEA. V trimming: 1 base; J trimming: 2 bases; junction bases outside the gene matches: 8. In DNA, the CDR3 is TGTGCCAGCAGCTTAGGTACTAGCGGGGAGGCTCCCTACAATGAGCAGTTCTTC. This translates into CASSLGTSGEAPYNEQFF. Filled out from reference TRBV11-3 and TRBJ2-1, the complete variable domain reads EAGVVQSPRYKIIEKKQPVAFWCNPISGHNTLYWYLQNLGQGPELLIRYENEEAVDDSQLPKDRFSAERLKGVDSTLKIQPAELGDSAVYLCASSLGTSGEAPYNEQFFGPGTRLTVL.

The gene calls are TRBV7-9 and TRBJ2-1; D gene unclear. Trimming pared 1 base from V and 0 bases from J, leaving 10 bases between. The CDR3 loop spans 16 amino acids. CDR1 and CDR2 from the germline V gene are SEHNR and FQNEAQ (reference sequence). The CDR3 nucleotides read TGTGCCAGCAGCTTAGGAACAGAAAGCTCCTACAATGAGCAGTTCTTC. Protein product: CASSLGTESSYNEQFF.

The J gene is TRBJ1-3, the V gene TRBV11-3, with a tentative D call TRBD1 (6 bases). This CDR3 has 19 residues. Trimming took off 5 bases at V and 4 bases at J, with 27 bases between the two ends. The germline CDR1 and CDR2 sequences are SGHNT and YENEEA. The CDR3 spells CASSPWMGHHSQGGNTIYF. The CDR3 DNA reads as TGTGCCAGCAGCCCCTGGATGGGACACCATTCTCAGGGGGGAAACACCATATATTTT.

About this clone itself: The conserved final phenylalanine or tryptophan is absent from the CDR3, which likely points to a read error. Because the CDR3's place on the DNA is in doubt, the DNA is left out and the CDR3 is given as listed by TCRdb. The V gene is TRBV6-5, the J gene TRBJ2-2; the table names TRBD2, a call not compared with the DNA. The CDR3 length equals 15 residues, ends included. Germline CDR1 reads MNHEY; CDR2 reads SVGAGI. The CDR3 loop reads CASSYGSSGRDLLFS.

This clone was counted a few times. CDR3 bases: TGTGCCAGCAGCTTTCGGTCTAGCGGGGCAGATACGCAGTATTTT. This encodes CASSFRSSGADTQYF. The V call is TRBV7-8, the J call TRBJ2-3, with TRBD2 matching 9 bases. This CDR3 has 15 amino acids. The germline gives CDR1 SGHVS, CDR2 FQNEAQ. Trimming cost V 3 bases and J 4 bases; bases outside gene matches: 5.

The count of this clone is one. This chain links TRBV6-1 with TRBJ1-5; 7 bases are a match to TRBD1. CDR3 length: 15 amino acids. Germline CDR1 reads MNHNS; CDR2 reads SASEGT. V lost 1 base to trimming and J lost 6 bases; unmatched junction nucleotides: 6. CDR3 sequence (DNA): TGTGCCAGCAGTGAAGAAGCAGGGGGAGTTCAGCCCCAGCATTTT. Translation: CASSEEAGGVQPQHF.

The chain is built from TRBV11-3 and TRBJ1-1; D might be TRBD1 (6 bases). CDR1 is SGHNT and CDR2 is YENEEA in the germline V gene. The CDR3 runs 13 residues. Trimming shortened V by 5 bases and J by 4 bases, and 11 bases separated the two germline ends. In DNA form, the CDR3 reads TGTGCCAGCAGCCCAGGGGCGAGCACTGAAGCTTTCTTT. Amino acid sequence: CASSPGASTEAFF. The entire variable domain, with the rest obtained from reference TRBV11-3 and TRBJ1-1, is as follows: EAGVVQSPRYKIIEKKQPVAFWCNPISGHNTLYWYLQNLGQGPELLIRYENEEAVDDSQLPKDRFSAERLKGVDSTLKIQPAELGDSAVYLCASSPGASTEAFFGQGTRLTVV.

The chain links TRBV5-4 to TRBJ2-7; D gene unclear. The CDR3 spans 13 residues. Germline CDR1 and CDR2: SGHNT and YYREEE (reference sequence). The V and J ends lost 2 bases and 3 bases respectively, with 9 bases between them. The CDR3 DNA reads TGTGCCAGCAGCTTACGCAGCGACTACGAGCAGTACTTC. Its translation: CASSLRSDYEQYF. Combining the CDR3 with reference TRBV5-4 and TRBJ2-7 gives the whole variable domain ETGVTQSPTHLIKTRGQQVTLRCSSQSGHNTVSWYQQALGQGPQFIFQYYREEENGRGNFPPRFSGLQFPNYSSELNVNALELDDSALYLCASSLRSDYEQYFGPGTRLTVT.

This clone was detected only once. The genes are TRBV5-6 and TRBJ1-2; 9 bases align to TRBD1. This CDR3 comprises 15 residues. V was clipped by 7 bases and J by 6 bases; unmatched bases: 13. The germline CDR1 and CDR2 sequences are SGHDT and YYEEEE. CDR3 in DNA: TGTGCCAGCGGCAACCGGGACAGGGCAAGGGATGGCTACACCTTC. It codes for CASGNRDRARDGYTF.

This CDR3 reads CASSTGGGGNTIYF. The CDR3, as DNA: TGTGCCAGCAGCACAGGGGGAGGTGGAAACACCATATATTTT. The chain uses TRBV6-5 and TRBJ1-3; TRBD1 matches at 8 bases. This CDR3 comprises 14 residues. Trimming at V came to 6 bases and at J to 3 bases, leaving 4 bases not matched to a gene. The germline V gene has CDR1 MNHEY and CDR2 SVGAGI.

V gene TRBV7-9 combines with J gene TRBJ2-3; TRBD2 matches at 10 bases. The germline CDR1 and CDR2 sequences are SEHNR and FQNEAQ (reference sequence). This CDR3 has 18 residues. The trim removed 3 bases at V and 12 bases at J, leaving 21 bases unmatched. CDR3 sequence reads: CASSFGPGGASGGLLQYF. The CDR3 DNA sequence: TGTGCCAGCAGCTTTGGACCGGGCGGTGCTAGCGGGGGCCTGCTTCAGTATTTT.

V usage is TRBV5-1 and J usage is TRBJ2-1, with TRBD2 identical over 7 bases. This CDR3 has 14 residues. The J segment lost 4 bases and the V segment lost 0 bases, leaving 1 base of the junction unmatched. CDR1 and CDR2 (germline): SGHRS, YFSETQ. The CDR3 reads CASSLVLAYNEQFF. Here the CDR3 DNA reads TGCGCCAGCAGCTTGGTACTAGCGTACAATGAGCAGTTCTTC.

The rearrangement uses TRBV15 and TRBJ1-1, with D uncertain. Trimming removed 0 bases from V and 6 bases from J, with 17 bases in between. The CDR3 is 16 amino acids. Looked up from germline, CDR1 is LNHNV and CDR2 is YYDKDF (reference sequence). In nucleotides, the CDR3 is TGTGCCACCAGCAGAGATGCTTTGGGAGTCGGAGCTGAAGCTTTCTTT. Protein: CATSRDALGVGAEAFF.